A selection of T cell receptor beta chains follows, all from one sample in a study of blood T cell repertoires in COVID-19. Only in-frame clones appear in the TCRdb table, and some are missing; sequencing was by immunoSEQ multiplex PCR. The sample holds some 76,000 clones, 90% seen once. The sequenced sample was peripheral blood. These receptors all stem from a woman between 18 and 29 years old with acute or convalescent COVID-19. CDR3s include the opening cysteine and the closing phenylalanine or tryptophan. Fields, in order: clone size, J gene, D gene, V gene, CDR3 protein, CDR3 DNA. D genes are given only for firm matches. Size tells how often a clone was seen (once, few, many) or the class of an expanded clone, and some rows leave it out.

- TRBJ1-2 - TRBV5-6 CASIANLGSGYTF TGTGCCAGCATTGCAAATCTAGGGAGTGGCTACACCTTC
- TRBJ1-5 - TRBV28 CASSPGTGLRQPQHF TGTGCCAGTTCCCCGGGGACGGGACTCAGGCAGCCCCAGCATTTT
- TRBJ1-2 TRBD1 TRBV5-6 CASSFVGQGPKGYTF TGTGCCAGCAGCTTCGTTGGACAGGGCCCAAAAGGCTACACCTTC
- TRBJ2-1 TRBD2 TRBV27 CASSFFAGGFSGTYNEQFF TGTGCCAGCAGTTTTTTCGCGGGGGGTTTTAGTGGTACCTACAATGAGCAGTTCTTC
- TRBJ2-7 - TRBV2 CASKYYEQYF TGTGCCAGTAAATACTACGAGCAGTACTTC
- TRBJ1-5 - TRBV20-1 CSASADSNQPQHF TGCAGTGCTAGTGCAGATAGCAATCAGCCCCAGCATTTT
- TRBJ2-7 - TRBV27 CASSSQGSYEQYF TGTGCCAGCAGTTCCCAGGGGTCCTACGAGCAGTACTTC
- TRBJ2-5 TRBD1 TRBV5-1 CASSLTPGTGTEETQYF TGCGCCAGCAGCTTGACCCCCGGGACAGGGACAGAAGAGACCCAGTACTTC
- TRBJ2-2 TRBD2 TRBV10-2 CASSPLAGGSTGELFF TGCGCCAGCAGTCCCCTAGCGGGAGGTAGTACCGGGGAGCTGTTTTTT
- TRBJ2-3 - TRBV5-6 CASSWSRSTDTQYF TGTGCCAGCAGCTGGAGTCGAAGCACAGATACGCAGTATTTT
few TRBJ2-2 TRBD2 TRBV12-5 CASGLGRGLAGGETGELFF TGTGCTAGTGGTTTGGGTCGGGGACTAGCGGGAGGAGAGACCGGGGAGCTGTTTTTT
- TRBJ2-3 TRBD1 TRBV10-1 CASSEDRGRTDTQYF TGCGCCAGCAGTGAGGACAGGGGGCGCACAGATACGCAGTATTTT
- TRBJ2-1 TRBD1 TRBV5-4 CASSGDRGVSEQFF TGTGCCAGCAGCGGCGACAGGGGTGTCAGTGAGCAGTTCTTC
- TRBJ1-1 TRBD1 TRBV19 CASSMGQGRWTEAFF TGTGCCAGTAGTATGGGACAGGGGAGATGGACTGAAGCTTTCTTT
few TRBJ1-3 TRBD1 TRBV11-2 CASSSQGAGGNTIYF TGTGCCAGCAGCTCGCAGGGGGCGGGAGGAAACACCATATATTTT
- TRBJ1-1 - TRBV9 CASSALTVNTEAFF TGTGCCAGCAGCGCTCTGACAGTGAACACTGAAGCTTTCTTT
- TRBJ2-7 TRBD2 TRBV10-2 CASTRAGGGEQYF TGCGCCAGCACCAGGGCGGGGGGAGGCGAGCAGTACTTC
- TRBJ2-3 - TRBV5-1 CASSPWPSEMQNTDTQYF TGCGCCAGCAGCCCCTGGCCTAGCGAGATGCAAAACACAGATACGCAGTATTTT
- TRBJ2-7 TRBD1 TRBV2 CASRGIRDSPYEQYF TGTGCCAGCAGAGGAATCCGGGACAGTCCCTACGAGCAGTACTTC
- TRBJ2-4 - TRBV5-1 CASSSGIAKNIQYF TGCGCCAGCAGCTCGGGGATAGCCAAAAACATTCAGTACTTC
- TRBJ1-2 TRBD1 TRBV7-9 CASSLAGDSLYTF TGTGCCAGCAGCCTAGCTGGGGACAGTTTATACACCTTC
- TRBJ2-1 TRBD2 TRBV4-1 CASKLAQLSSYNEQFF TGCGCCAGCAAACTAGCGCAACTGAGCTCCTACAATGAGCAGTTCTTC
- TRBJ1-5 - TRBV19 CASTFWGGQPQHF TGTGCCAGTACCTTTTGGGGGGGACAGCCCCAGCATTTT
- TRBJ1-1 TRBD1 TRBV27 CASRGDRGRTYEAFF TGTGCCAGCAGGGGGGACAGGGGGAGAACATATGAAGCTTTCTTT
- TRBJ2-3 - TRBV18 CASSPTADTSTDTQYF TGTGCCAGCTCACCCACCGCCGATACTAGCACAGATACGCAGTATTTT
- TRBJ1-2 - TRBV6-1 CASSEMVNRAGGYTF TGTGCCAGCAGTGAAATGGTCAACAGGGCGGGTGGCTACACCTTC
- TRBJ2-7 TRBD2 TRBV4-3 CASSQDLREVYEQYF TGCGCCAGCAGCCAAGATTTGCGGGAGGTCTACGAGCAGTACTTC
- TRBJ2-7 - TRBV27 CASSALASSYEQYF TGTGCCAGCAGTGCTCTAGCAAGCTCCTACGAGCAGTACTTC
- TRBJ2-1 TRBD2 TRBV7-9 CASSTPGGLAGHNEQFF TGTGCCAGCAGCACCCCCGGTGGACTAGCGGGGCACAATGAGCAGTTCTTC
- TRBJ2-5 TRBD1 TRBV7-9 CASSPGQRAQYF TGTGCCAGCAGCCCGGGACAGAGAGCCCAGTACTTC
- TRBJ2-1 - TRBV15 CATSSRQNSYNEQFF TGTGCCACCAGCAGTAGACAGAACTCCTACAATGAGCAGTTCTTC
few TRBJ1-1 - TRBV30 CAWRRPVESLAVAFF TGTGCCTGGAGACGGCCCGTGGAGTCTCTCGCAGTAGCTTTCTTT
- TRBJ2-7 TRBD2 TRBV11-2 CASTQLGSGTSEQYF TGTGCCAGCACTCAATTGGGTAGCGGGACGAGCGAGCAGTACTTC
- TRBJ2-3 - TRBV7-2 CASSSYRDTQYF TGTGCCAGCAGCTCGTATAGAGATACGCAGTATTTT
- TRBJ1-1 - TRBV2 CASIERQNMNTEAFF TGTGCCAGCATCGAAAGACAGAACATGAACACTGAAGCTTTCTTT
- TRBJ2-6 - TRBV19 CASSSPVSGANVLTF TGTGCCAGTAGTAGTCCGGTATCTGGGGCCAACGTCCTGACTTTC
- TRBJ2-3 TRBD2 TRBV7-9 CASSLGTSGRTDTQYF TGTGCCAGCAGCCTCGGGACTAGCGGGAGGACAGATACGCAGTATTTT
- TRBJ2-7 TRBD2 TRBV7-2 CASSPAGLAGDTYEQYF TGTGCCAGCAGCCCCGCGGGACTAGCGGGAGATACCTACGAGCAGTACTTC
- TRBJ1-1 TRBD1 TRBV28 CASSTNRGLYTEAFF TGTGCCAGCAGCACAAACAGGGGGCTGTACACTGAAGCTTTCTTT
- TRBJ1-2 TRBD1 TRBV28 CASSLPPRTGDYGYTF TGTGCCAGCAGCTTGCCGCCCAGGACAGGGGACTATGGCTACACCTTC
- TRBJ1-2 - TRBV4-1 CASSQLDPQLNRQAYYGYTF TGCGCCAGCAGCCAACTTGACCCGCAATTGAACCGACAGGCCTACTATGGCTACACCTTC
- TRBJ1-1 - TRBV15 CATSRDLSQGFNTEAFF TGTGCCACCAGCAGAGATCTCTCCCAGGGGTTTAACACTGAAGCTTTCTTT
few TRBJ1-5 - TRBV19 CASAGAPGQKNQPQHF TGTGCCAGTGCAGGGGCCCCGGGTCAAAAAAATCAGCCCCAGCATTTT
- TRBJ2-3 - TRBV5-5 CASSPRSGPRTDTQYF TGTGCCAGCAGCCCAAGAAGCGGCCCCCGCACAGATACGCAGTATTTT
- TRBJ2-5 - TRBV6-6 CASSYSSETQYF TGTGCCAGCAGTTACTCGTCGGAGACCCAGTACTTC
- TRBJ1-2 - TRBV7-9 CASSLSSDGYTF TGTGCCAGCAGCTTATCTTCGGATGGCTACACCTTC